This is a list of T cell receptor beta chains from one sample in a study of shared clonotypes between healthy human individuals. Using immunoSEQ multiplex PCR, the repertoire was profiled, and TCRdb retains in-frame clones only, with some absent. The sample contains over 2 million clones, 85% to 95% of which appear only once. The specimen was naive CD8+ T cells sorted from blood. These receptors were collected from a man aged 18-30 years in good health. Each CDR3 is given with its conserved first and last residue. The order of the fields is D gene, J gene, clone size, V gene, CDR3 protein, CDR3 DNA. D genes are given only for firm matches. Expanded clones are given a class, and other clones once, few, many or no size at all.

TRBD2 | TRBJ2-5 | once | TRBV29-1 | CSVESTGGAEQETQYF | TGCAGCGTTGAAAGCACGGGGGGAGCGGAACAAGAGACCCAGTACTTC
. | TRBJ1-2 | . | TRBV6-6 | CASSLTGSLGYTF | TGTGCCAGCAGTTTAACAGGATCCTTGGGCTACACCTTC
. | TRBJ1-1 | . | TRBV10-1 | CASSEGASGTEAFF | TGCGCCAGCAGTGAGGGGGCGTCGGGCACTGAAGCTTTCTTT
. | TRBJ2-2 | . | TRBV5-1 | CASSLGMGPGELFF | TGCGCCAGCAGCTTGGGAATGGGGCCCGGGGAGCTGTTTTTT
. | TRBJ2-7 | . | TRBV27 | CASSLTGTVSYEQYF | TGTGCCAGCAGTTTGACCGGGACCGTCTCCTACGAGCAGTACTTC
TRBD1 | TRBJ2-7 | . | TRBV25-1 | CASSEFGGQAYEQYF | TGTGCCAGCAGTGAATTCGGAGGACAGGCCTACGAGCAGTACTTC
TRBD2 | TRBJ2-7 | . | TRBV4-1 | CASSQDETSGYEQYF | TGCGCCAGCAGCCAAGATGAGACTAGCGGTTACGAGCAGTACTTC
. | TRBJ2-7 | . | TRBV30 | CAWSVLGISYEQYF | TGTGCCTGGAGTGTACTCGGGATCTCCTACGAGCAGTACTTC
TRBD1 | TRBJ1-5 | . | TRBV7-9 | CASSWGQGGNQPQHF | TGTGCCAGCAGCTGGGGACAGGGAGGCAATCAGCCCCAGCATTTT
. | TRBJ2-2 | . | TRBV5-1 | CASSGGLELFF | TGCGCCAGCAGCGGGGGTTTGGAGCTGTTTTTT
. | TRBJ1-2 | . | TRBV4-2 | CASSQEDRPDGYTF | TGTGCCAGCAGCCAAGAGGACAGACCGGATGGCTACACCTTC
TRBD1 | TRBJ1-3 | once | TRBV28 | CASRPSGTGSGNTIYF | TGTGCCAGCAGACCCTCCGGGACAGGCTCTGGAAACACCATATATTTT
TRBD1 | TRBJ1-1 | . | TRBV7-9 | CASSLVIWTGGKDTEAFF | TGTGCCAGCAGCTTAGTAATATGGACAGGGGGGAAGGACACTGAAGCTTTCTTT
TRBD1 | TRBJ2-7 | . | TRBV10-3 | CATRDSGYEQYF | TGTGCCACCAGGGACAGCGGCTACGAGCAGTACTTC
TRBD1 | TRBJ1-1 | once | TRBV14 | CASSQGTRDSPQAFF | TGTGCCAGCAGCCAAGGTACACGGGACAGCCCCCAAGCTTTCTTT
TRBD1 | TRBJ2-2 | . | TRBV2 | CASGTGITGELFF | TGTGCCAGCGGGACAGGAATCACCGGGGAGCTGTTTTTT
TRBD2 | TRBJ2-7 | . | TRBV10-3 | CAISESGSSYEQYF | TGTGCCATCAGTGAGAGCGGGAGCTCCTACGAGCAGTACTTC
TRBD2 | TRBJ2-3 | . | TRBV4-1 | CASSQGEGLTDTQYF | TGCGCCAGCAGCCAGGGGGAGGGACTCACAGATACGCAGTATTTT
. | TRBJ2-1 | . | TRBV19 | CASSPHTGYNEQFF | TGTGCCAGTAGTCCACACACCGGGTACAATGAGCAGTTCTTC
. | TRBJ2-2 | . | TRBV19 | CASSIDGGGGELFF | TGTGCCAGTAGTATCGATGGGGGAGGCGGGGAGCTGTTTTTT
TRBD1 | TRBJ2-2 | . | TRBV27 | CASRGTAMINAGELFF | TGTGCCAGCAGGGGGACAGCAATGATTAACGCCGGGGAGCTGTTTTTT
. | TRBJ2-3 | . | TRBV7-6 | CASSFGEITDTQYF | TGTGCCAGCAGCTTCGGGGAAATCACAGATACGCAGTATTTT
. | TRBJ1-1 | once | TRBV27 | CASSLRGVEGMNTEAFF | TGTGCCAGCAGTTTAAGGGGGGTTGAGGGTATGAACACTGAAGCTTTCTTT
. | TRBJ2-2 | . | TRBV9 | CASSPVPNTGELFF | TGTGCCAGCAGCCCTGTCCCGAACACCGGGGAGCTGTTTTTT
. | TRBJ2-5 | . | TRBV7-9 | CASSLPHQETQYF | TGTGCCAGCAGCTTACCTCATCAAGAGACCCAGTACTTC
TRBD2 | TRBJ2-7 | . | TRBV11-2 | CASSLGPERGSSYEQYF | TGTGCCAGCAGCTTAGGACCCGAGCGGGGTAGCTCCTACGAGCAGTACTTC
. | TRBJ1-1 | . | TRBV5-4 | CASSLVGTEAFF | TGTGCCAGCAGCTTGGTTGGCACTGAAGCTTTCTTT
TRBD2 | TRBJ2-7 | . | TRBV30 | CAWSQTLAGGPVDEQYF | TGTGCCTGGAGCCAGACCCTAGCGGGGGGGCCGGTCGACGAGCAGTACTTC
TRBD2 | TRBJ2-1 | . | TRBV30 | CAWSVPSGRVYNEQFF | TGTGCCTGGAGTGTACCCAGCGGGAGGGTCTACAATGAGCAGTTCTTC